The TCR beta chain under discussion was sequenced for a study of cytomegalovirus exposure and HLA in healthy donors. The PCR had 60 Vbeta and 13 Jbeta primers. The table came from immunoSEQ multiplex PCR; TCRdb's copy has only in-frame clones and leaves some out. The sample includes 130,000 or so clones, about 85% of them seen just once. The sample consisted of PBMCs. The sequence was collected from a woman in her 30s in good health and CMV-seropositive.

Here the CDR3 reads CASSTHSYTEAFF. The CDR3 coding sequence is TGTGCCAGCAGCACTCACTCTTACACTGAAGCTTTCTTT. This chain joins TRBV9 and TRBJ1-1; no definite D call. Per the germline V gene, CDR1 is SGDLS and CDR2 is YYNGEE. The CDR3 totals 13 residues. Trimming stripped 4 bases from V and 3 bases from J, with 10 bases between.